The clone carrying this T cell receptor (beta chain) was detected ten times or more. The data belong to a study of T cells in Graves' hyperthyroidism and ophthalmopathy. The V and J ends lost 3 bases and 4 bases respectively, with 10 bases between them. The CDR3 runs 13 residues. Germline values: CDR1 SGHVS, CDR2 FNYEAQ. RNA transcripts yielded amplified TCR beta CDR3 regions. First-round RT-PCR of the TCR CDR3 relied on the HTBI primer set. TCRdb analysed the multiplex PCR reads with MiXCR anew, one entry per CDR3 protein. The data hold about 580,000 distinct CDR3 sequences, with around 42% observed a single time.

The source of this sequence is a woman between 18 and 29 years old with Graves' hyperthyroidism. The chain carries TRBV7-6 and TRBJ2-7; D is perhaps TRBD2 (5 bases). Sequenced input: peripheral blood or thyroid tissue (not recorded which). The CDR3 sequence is CASSFEGGYEQYF. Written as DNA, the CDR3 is TGTGCCAGCAGCTTCGAAGGAGGTTACGAGCAGTACTTC.